These 27 T cell receptor beta chains were sequenced from one sample in a study of blood T cells in healthy people across ages. Using a J-beta primer mix together with a sample-barcoded 5' primer, a second PCR was run for about 7 to 12 cycles. TCRdb re-called the 5' RACE reads with MiXCR, one entry per CDR3 protein. The table records approximately 1,700,000 distinct CDR3 sequences, approximately 39% of them present only once. What was sequenced was blood. The receptors derive from a human donor in good health.

The sample holds one count of this clonotype. V gene TRBV7-3 combines with J gene TRBJ2-7; a weak D match, TRBD1 (5 bases). The CDR3 is made up of 14 amino acids. Deletions cut 1 base from V and 5 bases from J, with 12 bases between. Germline loops: CDR1 SGHTA, CDR2 FQGTGA. CDR3 sequence: CASSLNSRAHEQYF. CDR3 nucleotides: TGTGCCAGCAGCTTAAACTCCAGGGCCCACGAGCAGTACTTC.

V gene TRBV12-3 or TRBV12-4 combines with J gene TRBJ2-3; weak D call: TRBD1 (5 bases). The CDR3 covers 15 residues. V was cut by 6 bases and J by 15 bases, with 28 bases left in between. The CDR3 spells CASRWTLLSTDTEYF. The CDR3 region has the DNA TGTGCCAGCAGGTGGACACTACTAAGCACAGATACGGAATATTTT.

The chain employs TRBV9 and TRBJ1-1, with unresolved D. Trimming stripped 2 bases from V and 0 bases from J, with 20 bases between. This CDR3 comprises 18 residues. Germline CDR1 and CDR2: SGDLS and YYNGEE. The CDR3 spells CASSVLGVRSSMNTEAFF. DNA of the CDR3: TGTGCCAGCAGCGTTCTCGGGGTCCGGTCCAGCATGAACACTGAAGCTTTCTTT.

V usage is TRBV12-3 or TRBV12-4 and J usage is TRBJ2-7, with a possible D match to TRBD1 (6 bases). This CDR3 is 13 amino acids long. Trimming took 5 bases from V and 3 from J, leaving 11 bases between them. The CDR3 spells CASSHTGRYEQYF. The CDR3 DNA is TGTGCCAGCAGTCATACAGGGCGCTACGAGCAGTACTTC.

Turning to this clonotype: A read error may produce the germline difference seen at one junction end. This chain uses TRBV7-2 with TRBJ2-7; D is undetermined. The germline CDR1 and CDR2 sequences are SGHTA and FQGNSA. This CDR3 contains 14 residues. CDR3 in amino acids: CASSFALPTYKQYF. The CDR3 region has the DNA TGTGCCAGCAGCTTTGCTCTTCCTACCTACAAGCAGTACTTC.

The chain has TRBV20-1 and TRBJ1-2, with D hard to call. The CDR3 loop spans 13 amino acids. V gave up 3 bases and J gave up 2 bases, with 10 bases separating them. In germline, CDR1 is DFQATT, CDR2 SNEGSKA (reference sequence). The CDR3 DNA reads as TGCAGTGCTAGCGTTATTACCAACTATGGCTACACCTTC. This gives the protein CSASVITNYGYTF.

There are many counts of this clonotype. The V gene is TRBV28, the J gene TRBJ2-3, with D unclear. With 1 base removed from V and 3 bases from J, the gap between germline ends came to 14 bases. This CDR3 spans 16 amino acids. Germline CDR1 reads MDHEN; CDR2 reads SYDVKM. The CDR3 DNA reads as TGTGCCAGCAGTTTATTTAAAGGGTACGAGACAGATACGCAGTATTTT. It yields the protein CASSLFKGYETDTQYF. The variable domain in full, completed from reference TRBV28 and TRBJ2-3, reads DVKVTQSSRYLVKRTGEKVFLECVQDMDHENMFWYRQDPGLGLRLIYFSYDVKMKEKGDIPEGYSVSREKKERFSLILESASTNQTSMYLCASSLFKGYETDTQYFGPGTRLTVL.

The chain has TRBV20-1 and TRBJ1-5; 8 bases fit TRBD1. V shed 5 bases, J shed 4 bases, and the junction held 10 bases outside the gene matches. The CDR3 loop spans 15 amino acids. Germline V gives CDR1 DFQATT, CDR2 SNEGSKA (reference sequence). The CDR3 DNA is TGCAGTGCTTACCACAGGGGGGGAGAGAATCAGCCCCAGCATTTT. Amino acids: CSAYHRGGENQPQHF.

Only a few counts were recorded for this clonotype. J is TRBJ2-4 and V is TRBV7-2; a weak D match, TRBD2 (6 bases). This CDR3 spans 14 amino acids. V was trimmed by 4 bases and J by 6 bases, leaving 13 bases between them. The V gene's germline CDR1 is SGHTA and CDR2 FQGNSA. CDR3 sequence: CASSSPVGGNIQYF. The CDR3 DNA is TGTGCCAGCAGCTCCCCCGTCGGGGGAAACATTCAGTACTTC.

This chain links TRBV25-1 with TRBJ2-2; D is unresolved. The germline V gene encodes CDR1 MGHDK and CDR2 SYGVNS. The CDR3 totals 15 residues. Trimming removed 0 bases at V and 4 bases at J, with 9 bases between. The CDR3 DNA reads as TGTGCCAGCAGTGAATATGAGGAGAGCACCGGGGAGCTGTTTTTT. Its translation is CASSEYEESTGELFF. Complete variable domain (other parts from reference TRBV25-1 and TRBJ2-2): EADIYQTPRYLVIGTGKKITLECSQTMGHDKMYWYQQDPGMELHLIHYSYGVNSTEKGDLSSESTVSRIRTEHFPLTLESARPSHTSQYLCASSEYEESTGELFFGEGSRLTVL.

In its sample, this clonotype was seen many times. The gene calls are TRBV29-1 and TRBJ2-5, with 9 bases that match TRBD1. Trimming cost V 6 bases and J 5 bases; bases outside gene matches: 10. The CDR3 runs to 14 residues. The germline V gene has CDR1 SQVTM and CDR2 ANQGSEA. This chain's CDR3 is CSVTPGQGYETQYF. CDR3 coding DNA: TGCAGCGTGACCCCGGGACAGGGTTACGAGACCCAGTACTTC.

This clonotype has at least ten counts. The genes are TRBV28 and TRBJ2-7; D ambiguous. Trimming took 6 bases from V and 3 from J, leaving 9 bases between them. The germline V gene has CDR1 MDHEN and CDR2 SYDVKM. This CDR3 contains 12 residues. The CDR3 bases are TGTGCCAGCAGCCCAACTGTCTACGAGCAGTACTTC. Its protein is CASSPTVYEQYF.

This clonotype was counted between two and nine times. This chain joins TRBV6-5 and TRBJ1-2, with D possibly matching TRBD1 (5 bases). The V gene's germline CDR1 is MNHEY and CDR2 SVGAGI. Trimming took 6 bases from V and 4 from J, leaving 12 bases between them. The CDR3 contains 13 residues. The CDR3 region has the DNA TGTGCCAGCAGAATTGGGACTGTCTATGGCTACACCTTC. Encoded protein: CASRIGTVYGYTF.

The chain has TRBV12-5 and TRBJ1-6; 10 nucleotides align to TRBD1. This CDR3 region has 15 residues. CDR1 LGHNT and CDR2 FRNRAP come from the germline V gene. With 4 bases clipped from V and 9 bases from J, the junction kept 6 bases outside the gene matches. CDR3 sequence reads: CASGSDRGFFSPLHF. As DNA, the CDR3 is TGTGCTAGTGGTTCGGACAGGGGGTTCTTTTCACCCCTCCACTTT.

The rearrangement links TRBV4-3 to TRBJ2-1; the match to TRBD2 covers 8 bases. The CDR3 length is 15 residues. V trimming: 3 bases; J trimming: 13 bases; junction bases outside the gene matches: 14. Per germline, CDR1 LGHNA and CDR2 YSLEER. CDR3 protein: CASSQARTSLAPQFF. In DNA form, the CDR3 reads TGCGCCAGCAGCCAGGCCCGGACTAGCTTGGCTCCACAGTTCTTC.

This clonotype appeared a few times. The CDR3 sequence is CASSLTLGQGGDTQYF. The CDR3 DNA follows: TGCGCCAGCAGCCTGACCCTTGGACAGGGGGGTGATACGCAGTATTTT. The gene calls are TRBV4-3 and TRBJ2-3, with 10 bases fitting TRBD1. Germline assignment: CDR1 LGHNA and CDR2 YSLEER. This CDR3 comprises 16 residues. The V and J ends lost 4 bases and 6 bases, in that order; junction bases with no gene match: 10.

This rearrangement joins TRBV5-1 to TRBJ2-1; a possible D gene is TRBD1 (6 bases). The germline V gene encodes CDR1 SGHRS and CDR2 YFSETQ. The ends were cut back, 2 bases at V and 7 bases at J, with 25 bases in the middle. CDR3 length: 18 amino acids. The CDR3 spells CASSLGFRGTWGRNEQFF. Here the CDR3 DNA reads TGCGCCAGCAGCTTAGGTTTCAGGGGTACCTGGGGTCGTAATGAGCAGTTCTTC.

With regard to this clonotype: Germline and junction disagree at one end, which may indicate a read error. The CDR3 nucleotides read TGTGCCGGCAGCTTAGGTCTGGGGGTCCCCGAGCAGTACTTC. This encodes CAGSLGLGVPEQYF. The chain employs TRBV7-2 and TRBJ2-7; possibly TRBD1 or TRBD2 for D (5 bases each). The germline CDR1 and CDR2 sequences are SGHTA and FQGNSA. The CDR3 is made up of 14 amino acids. Based on the CDR3 plus reference TRBV7-2 and TRBJ2-7, the full variable domain is GAGVSQSPSNKVTEKGKDVELRCDPISGHTALYWYRQSLGQGLEFLIYFQGNSAPDKSGLPSDRFSAERTGGSVSTLTIQRTQQEDSAVYLCAGSLGLGVPEQYFGPGTRLTVT.

The chain recombines TRBV13 with TRBJ2-7, with 9 bases fitting TRBD1. The V gene end was trimmed by 3 bases and the J gene end by 9 bases; junction bases not matched to a gene: 12. Germline loops: CDR1 PRHDT, CDR2 FYEKMQ (reference sequence). The CDR3 has 15 amino acids. The CDR3 region has the DNA TGTGCCAGCAGCTTTACCGGGACAGGGTATCTAAGGCAGTACTTC. Translating it yields CASSFTGTGYLRQYF.

The chain combines TRBV10-3 with TRBJ2-3, with D perhaps assigned TRBD1 or TRBD2 (5 bases each). CDR3 size: 13 residues. The V end lost 10 bases, the J end lost 1 base, and 12 bases lay between the germline ends. Germline values: CDR1 ENHRY, CDR2 SYGVKD. The DNA for the CDR3 is TGTGCCACCTCTTTGGGGGGCACAGATACGCAGTATTTT. It encodes CATSLGGTDTQYF.

The genes are TRBV3-1 and TRBJ2-1; 11 positions agree with TRBD2. This CDR3 has 18 amino acids. With 2 bases clipped from V and 3 bases from J, the junction kept 9 bases outside the gene matches. Germline CDR1 and CDR2: LGHDT and YNNKEL (reference sequence). DNA for the CDR3: TGTGCCAGCAGCCAACTCCCCCCCGGGACTAGCGGCTACAATGAGCAGTTCTTC. It yields the protein CASSQLPPGTSGYNEQFF.

This clonotype was seen a few times. The V call is TRBV10-3, the J call TRBJ2-5; 8 nucleotides line up with TRBD1. J was trimmed by 7 bases and V by 5 bases; bases with no gene match: 33. There are 22 residues in the CDR3. The germline V gene has CDR1 ENHRY and CDR2 SYGVKD. The CDR3 region is CAISTGGWSTGEVRAPPATQYF. The CDR3 region has the DNA TGTGCCATCAGTACAGGGGGATGGTCGACAGGGGAGGTTAGAGCCCCTCCGGCGACCCAGTACTTC.

The chain employs TRBV21-1 and TRBJ2-5; the D call TRBD1 from the table was never checked on the DNA. The DNA end favors TRBJ2-7, so the J call may be wrong. TRBV21-1 constitutes a pseudogene. CDR3 length: 14 amino acids. For the CDR3, the DNA is TGTGCCAGCAGCGATCAGGGGTTGCTGTGCGAGCAGTACTTC. Translated, it gives CASSDQGLLCEQYF.

This clonotype was counted a few times. The chain joins TRBV20-1 to TRBJ2-3; D is possibly TRBD1 (7 bases). Germline CDR1 is DFQATT and CDR2 is SNEGSKA (reference sequence). The CDR3 is 17 residues long. Trimming took 3 bases from V and 2 from J, leaving 21 bases between them. The CDR3 spells CSARDRDSGLATDTQYF. CDR3 nucleotide sequence: TGCAGTGCTAGGGACCGGGACAGCGGGCTTGCCACAGATACGCAGTATTTT.

The chain recombines TRBV19 with TRBJ2-7; D not certain. Trimming left V 2 bases short and J 2 bases short, with 1 base between. The CDR3 consists of 11 residues. CDR1 and CDR2 (germline): LNHDA, SQIVND (reference sequence). The CDR3 here is CASSIPYEQYF. CDR3 DNA sequence: TGTGCCAGTAGTATACCCTACGAGCAGTACTTC. Combining the CDR3 with reference TRBV19 and TRBJ2-7 gives the whole variable domain DGGITQSPKYLFRKEGQNVTLSCEQNLNHDAMYWYRQDPGQGLRLIYYSQIVNDFQKGDIAEGYSVSREKKESFPLTVTSAQKNPTAFYLCASSIPYEQYFGPGTRLTVT.

The chain uses TRBV20-1 and TRBJ2-2, with 8 bases lining up with TRBD1. V lost 0 bases, J lost 6 bases, and 12 bases stayed unmatched. Germline CDR1 and CDR2: DFQATT and SNEGSKA (reference sequence). CDR3 size: 17 residues. As DNA, the CDR3 is TGCAGTGCTAGAGACCAAGGGCAGGCGGGACAGGCCGGGGAGCTGTTTTTT. Protein: CSARDQGQAGQAGELFF.

The V and J genes are TRBV4-1 and TRBJ1-5; D is perhaps TRBD1 (5 bases). The CDR3 consists of 16 residues. V was trimmed by 1 base and J by 6 bases, leaving 16 bases between them. The V gene's germline CDR1 is MGHRA and CDR2 YSYEKL. CDR3 DNA sequence: TGCGCCAGCAGCCAAGTGATTGAGCAGGGTGGTCAGCCCCAGCATTTT. Residues: CASSQVIEQGGQPQHF.